The 15 T cell receptor beta chains listed next were all sequenced from one sample in a study of cytomegalovirus exposure and HLA in healthy donors. The PCR made use of 60 Vbeta and 13 Jbeta primers. Assay used: immunoSEQ multiplex PCR; TCRdb lists only in-frame clones, some missing. Here the sample spans about 160,000 clones, roughly 76% being singletons. The specimen sequenced was PBMCs. The source of these receptors is a woman aged 45-60 years in good health and CMV-seronegative.

This chain links TRBV25-1 with TRBJ1-2; D uncertain. Between the trimmed V and J ends, which lost 4 bases and 4 bases, there was a span of 10 bases. CDR1 is MGHDK, CDR2 SYGVNS, per germline. This CDR3 region has 13 residues. Here the CDR3 DNA reads TGTGCCAGCAGTGCGCCACGGAGCTATGGCTACACCTTC. It encodes CASSAPRSYGYTF.

This chain uses TRBV28 with TRBJ2-1, with D uncertain. Germline V gene lookup returns CDR1 MDHEN and CDR2 SYDVKM. This CDR3 is built from 15 residues. Trimming shortened V by 7 bases and J by 0 bases, and 13 bases separated the two germline ends. CDR3 bases: TGTGCCAGCACGGGTGAGGAGAGCTCCTACAATGAGCAGTTCTTC. Amino acids: CASTGEESSYNEQFF.

J is TRBJ2-7 and V is TRBV27; TRBD1 matches at 8 bases. Losses at the gene ends were 3 bases for V and 6 bases for J; bases not matched to a gene: 7. This CDR3 spans 14 amino acids. The germline V gene has CDR1 MNHEY and CDR2 SMNVEV (reference sequence). The CDR3 coding sequence is TGTGCCAGCAGTTTTTTTCAGGGGGCGAGCGAGCAGTACTTC. Translation: CASSFFQGASEQYF.

The V call is TRBV4-1, the J call TRBJ2-3, with 11 bases identical to TRBD2. There are 15 residues in the CDR3. With 4 bases clipped from V and 6 bases from J, the junction kept 6 bases outside the gene matches. Germline assignment: CDR1 MGHRA and CDR2 YSYEKL. CDR3: CASSLGTSGQDTQYF. CDR3 in DNA: TGCGCCAGCAGCCTAGGGACTAGCGGCCAGGATACGCAGTATTTT.

This chain links TRBV5-1 with TRBJ2-7, with 7 bases aligning to TRBD1. CDR1 is SGHRS, CDR2 YFSETQ, per germline. The CDR3 has 13 residues. V trimming: 5 bases; J trimming: 7 bases; junction bases outside the gene matches: 9. Written as DNA, the CDR3 is TGCGCCAGCAGTCCAAGACAGGGCCTGGAGCAGTACTTC. Encoded protein: CASSPRQGLEQYF.

The V call is TRBV7-9, the J call TRBJ2-7; 8 positions agree with TRBD1. The ends lost 5 bases at V and 6 bases at J; junction bases unmatched: 12. Germline-derived CDR1 and CDR2 are SEHNR and FQNEAQ (reference sequence). There are 15 residues in the CDR3. The CDR3 nucleotides are TGTGCCAGCAGCCCTTCTGGGCAGGGGGCGGGCGAGCAGTACTTC. It is translated as CASSPSGQGAGEQYF.

This clone has ten or more counts. The chain couples TRBV2 to TRBJ2-7, with D possibly matching TRBD1 (5 bases). The CDR3 sequence is 13 residues long. Germline loops: CDR1 SNHLY, CDR2 FYNNEI. Trimming removed 4 bases at V and 3 bases at J, with 10 bases between. The CDR3 DNA reads as TGTGCCAGCAGTGGGGTAGGGGACTACGAGCAGTACTTC. It is translated as CASSGVGDYEQYF.

The V gene is TRBV15, the J gene TRBJ2-4; 8 positions match TRBD1. V lost 0 bases to trimming and J lost 7 bases; unmatched junction nucleotides: 5. CDR1 is LNHNV and CDR2 is YYDKDF in the germline V gene (reference sequence). The CDR3 is 15 residues long. The DNA for the CDR3 is TGTGCCACCAGCAGAGATCGGTCAGGGGGCAACATTCAGTACTTC. Translating it yields CATSRDRSGGNIQYF. Filled out from reference TRBV15 and TRBJ2-4, the complete variable domain reads DAMVIQNPRYQVTQFGKPVTLSCSQTLNHNVMYWYQQKSSQAPKLLFHYYDKDFNNEADTPDNFQSRRPNTSFCFLDIRSPGLGDTAMYLCATSRDRSGGNIQYFGAGTRLSVL.

This chain joins TRBV5-7 and TRBJ2-1; possibly TRBD1 for D (6 bases). TRBV5-7 counts as an open reading frame of uncertain function. CDR3 size: 16 residues. Deletions cut 0 bases from V and 3 bases from J, with 13 bases between. The chain's CDR3 is CASSLGKRGGYNEQFF. The CDR3 DNA reads as TGTGCCAGCAGCTTGGGAAAGAGAGGGGGCTACAATGAGCAGTTCTTC.

This sequence joins TRBV11-2 and TRBJ2-1; possibly TRBD1 for D (6 bases). V lost 2 bases, J lost 10 bases, and 6 bases lay in between. This CDR3 is built from 11 residues. CDR1 is SGHAT and CDR2 is FQNNGV in the germline V gene. The CDR3 spells CASSLTGEQFF. The CDR3 bases are TGTGCCAGCAGCTTAACAGGGGAGCAGTTCTTC. Filled out from reference TRBV11-2 and TRBJ2-1, the complete variable domain reads EAGVAQSPRYKIIEKRQSVAFWCNPISGHATLYWYQQILGQGPKLLIQFQNNGVVDDSQLPKDRFSAERLKGVDSTLKIQPAKLEDSAVYLCASSLTGEQFFGPGTRLTVL.

The V gene is TRBV7-3, the J gene TRBJ2-2, with D perhaps matching TRBD1 (6 bases). Germline values: CDR1 SGHTA, CDR2 FQGTGA. This CDR3 contains 16 residues. V lost 5 bases and J 4 bases, leaving 17 bases between the germline ends. CDR3 in amino acids: CASSHSTGMSTGELFF. As DNA, the CDR3 is TGTGCCAGCAGCCACTCAACAGGGATGAGCACCGGGGAGCTGTTTTTT.

Here the CDR3 DNA reads TGTGCCAGCAGTCGGACAGGGGGCTATGATGAAAAACTGTTTTTT. Encoded protein: CASSRTGGYDEKLFF. The rearrangement links TRBV28 to TRBJ1-4, with 11 bases matching TRBD1. Per germline, CDR1 MDHEN and CDR2 SYDVKM. There are 15 residues in the CDR3. Unmatched junction bases numbered 5, after V lost 5 bases and J lost 6 bases.

V is TRBV11-2 and J is TRBJ2-5; D might be TRBD2 (5 bases). The germline V gene has CDR1 SGHAT and CDR2 FQNNGV. The CDR3 runs 11 residues. V was clipped by 10 bases and J by 7 bases, with 13 bases between them. CDR3 loop: CATREGVTQYF. The CDR3 DNA reads TGTGCCACTCGAGAGGGTGTGACCCAGTACTTC.

V is TRBV19 and J is TRBJ1-2; D is unclear. V was trimmed by 6 bases and J by 7 bases, leaving 12 bases between them. This CDR3 region has 12 residues. Germline CDR1 and CDR2: LNHDA and SQIVND (reference sequence). The CDR3 spells CASRSAGGGYTF. In DNA form, the CDR3 reads TGTGCCAGTAGGTCGGCGGGTGGTGGCTACACCTTC. Together with reference TRBV19 and TRBJ1-2, the CDR3 gives the full variable domain: DGGITQSPKYLFRKEGQNVTLSCEQNLNHDAMYWYRQDPGQGLRLIYYSQIVNDFQKGDIAEGYSVSREKKESFPLTVTSAQKNPTAFYLCASRSAGGGYTFGSGTRLTVV.

This clone came up a few times. This chain links TRBV29-1 with TRBJ2-7, with D perhaps matching TRBD1 (6 bases). The CDR3 runs to 14 residues. Germline V CDR1 and CDR2: SQVTM, ANQGSEA. Trimming removed 7 bases at V and 0 bases at J, with 16 bases between. For the CDR3, the DNA is TGCAGCGCCCGAACTGGACAGAGCTCCTACGAGCAGTACTTC. Translated: CSARTGQSSYEQYF.